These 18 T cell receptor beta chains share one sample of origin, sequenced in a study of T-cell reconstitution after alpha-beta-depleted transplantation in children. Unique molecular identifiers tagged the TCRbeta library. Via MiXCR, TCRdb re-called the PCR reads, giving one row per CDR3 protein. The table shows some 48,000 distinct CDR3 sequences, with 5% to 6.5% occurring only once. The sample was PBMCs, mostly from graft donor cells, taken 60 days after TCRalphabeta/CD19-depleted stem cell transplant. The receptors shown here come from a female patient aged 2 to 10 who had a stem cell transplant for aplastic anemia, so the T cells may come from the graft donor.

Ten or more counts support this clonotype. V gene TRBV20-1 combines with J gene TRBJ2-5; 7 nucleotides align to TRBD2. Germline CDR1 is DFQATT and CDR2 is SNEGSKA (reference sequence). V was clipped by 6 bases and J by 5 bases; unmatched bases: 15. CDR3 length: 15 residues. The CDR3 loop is CSALRGGRRRETQYF. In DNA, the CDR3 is TGCAGTGCCTTAAGGGGCGGGAGACGCCGGGAGACCCAGTACTTC.

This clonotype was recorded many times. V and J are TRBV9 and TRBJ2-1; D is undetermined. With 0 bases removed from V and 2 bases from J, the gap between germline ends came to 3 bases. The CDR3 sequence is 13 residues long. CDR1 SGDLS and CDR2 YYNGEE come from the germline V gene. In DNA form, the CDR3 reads TGTGCCAGCAGCGTAGCTACCTACAATGAGCAGTTCTTC. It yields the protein CASSVATYNEQFF.

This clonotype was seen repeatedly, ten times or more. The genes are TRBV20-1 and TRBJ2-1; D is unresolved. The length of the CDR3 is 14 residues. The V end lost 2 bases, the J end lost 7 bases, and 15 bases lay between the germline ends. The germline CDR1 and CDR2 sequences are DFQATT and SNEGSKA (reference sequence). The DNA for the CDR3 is TGCAGTGCTAGAATTGGCCCTTCGCGGAATGAGCAGTTCTTC. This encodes CSARIGPSRNEQFF.

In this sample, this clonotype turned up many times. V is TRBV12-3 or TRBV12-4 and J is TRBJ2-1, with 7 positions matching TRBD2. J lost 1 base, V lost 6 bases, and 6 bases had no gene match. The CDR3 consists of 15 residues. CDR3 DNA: TGTGCCAGCAGACTCCTAGCGGCATCCTACAATGAGCAGTTCTTC. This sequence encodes CASRLLAASYNEQFF.

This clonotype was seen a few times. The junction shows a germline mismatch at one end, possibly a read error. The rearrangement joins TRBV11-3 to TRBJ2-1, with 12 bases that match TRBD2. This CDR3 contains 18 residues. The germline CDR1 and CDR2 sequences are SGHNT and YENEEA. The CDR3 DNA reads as TGTGCCAGCAGCCGTTCCGGGACTAGCGGGTCCTCCCACAATGAGCAGTTCTTC. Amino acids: CASSRSGTSGSSHNEQFF.

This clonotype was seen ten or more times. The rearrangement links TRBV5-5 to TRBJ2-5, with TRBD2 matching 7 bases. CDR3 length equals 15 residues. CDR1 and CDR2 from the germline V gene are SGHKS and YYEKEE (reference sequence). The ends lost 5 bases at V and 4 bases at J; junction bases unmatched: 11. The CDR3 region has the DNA TGTGCCAGCAGTTGGGCGGGAGAACCAACAGAGACCCAGTACTTC. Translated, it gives CASSWAGEPTETQYF.

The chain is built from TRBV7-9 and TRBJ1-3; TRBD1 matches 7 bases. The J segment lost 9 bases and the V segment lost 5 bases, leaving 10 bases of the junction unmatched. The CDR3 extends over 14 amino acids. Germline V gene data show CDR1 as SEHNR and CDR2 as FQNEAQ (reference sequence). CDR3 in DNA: TGTGCCAGCAGCGCAGGACAGGAGGGTAGCACCATATATTTT. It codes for CASSAGQEGSTIYF.

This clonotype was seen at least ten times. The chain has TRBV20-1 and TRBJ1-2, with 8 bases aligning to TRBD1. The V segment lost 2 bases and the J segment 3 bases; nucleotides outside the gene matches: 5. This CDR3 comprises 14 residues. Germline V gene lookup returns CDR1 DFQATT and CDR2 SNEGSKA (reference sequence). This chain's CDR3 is CSARKPTGDYGYTF. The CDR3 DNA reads TGCAGTGCTAGAAAACCGACAGGGGACTATGGCTACACCTTC.

CDR3 in DNA: TGCGCCAGCAGCTTCAGCCAGTCGACTAGCACAGATACGCAGTATTTT. Its protein is CASSFSQSTSTDTQYF. This chain joins TRBV5-1 and TRBJ2-3; D remains ambiguous. Germline lookup yields CDR1 SGHRS and CDR2 YFSETQ. V was clipped by 2 bases and J by 0 bases, with 13 bases between them. The CDR3 spans 16 residues.

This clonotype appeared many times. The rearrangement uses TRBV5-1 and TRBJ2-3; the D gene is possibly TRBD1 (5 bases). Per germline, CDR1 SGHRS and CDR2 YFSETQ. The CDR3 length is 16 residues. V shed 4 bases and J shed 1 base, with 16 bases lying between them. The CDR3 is CASSISRGPRTDTQYF. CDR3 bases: TGCGCCAGCAGCATCTCAAGGGGCCCTCGCACAGATACGCAGTATTTT.

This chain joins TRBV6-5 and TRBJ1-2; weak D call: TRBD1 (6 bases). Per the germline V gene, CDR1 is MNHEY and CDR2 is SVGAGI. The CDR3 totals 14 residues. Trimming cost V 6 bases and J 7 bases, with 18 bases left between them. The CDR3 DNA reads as TGTGCCAGCAGCAGTCCCGGGACATCTTCTGGCTACACCTTC. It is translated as CASSSPGTSSGYTF.

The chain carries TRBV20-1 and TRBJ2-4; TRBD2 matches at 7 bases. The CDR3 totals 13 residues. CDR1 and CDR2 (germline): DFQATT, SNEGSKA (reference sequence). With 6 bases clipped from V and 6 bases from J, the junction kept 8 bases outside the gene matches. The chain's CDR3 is CSANREAPNIQYF. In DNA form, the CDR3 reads TGCAGTGCGAATCGGGAGGCACCAAACATTCAGTACTTC.

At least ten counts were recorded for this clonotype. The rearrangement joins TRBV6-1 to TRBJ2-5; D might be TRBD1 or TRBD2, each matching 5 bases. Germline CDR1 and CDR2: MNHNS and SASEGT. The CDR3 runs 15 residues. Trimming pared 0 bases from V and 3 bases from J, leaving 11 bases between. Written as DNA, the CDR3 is TGTGCCAGCAGTGAAGCGCTTCGAGGGGAAGAGACCCAGTACTTC. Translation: CASSEALRGEETQYF.

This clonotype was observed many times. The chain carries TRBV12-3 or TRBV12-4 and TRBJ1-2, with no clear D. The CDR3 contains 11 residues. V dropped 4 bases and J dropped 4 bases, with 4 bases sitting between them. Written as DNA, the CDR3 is TGTGCCAGCAGTTCCCTCTATGGCTACACCTTC. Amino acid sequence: CASSSLYGYTF.

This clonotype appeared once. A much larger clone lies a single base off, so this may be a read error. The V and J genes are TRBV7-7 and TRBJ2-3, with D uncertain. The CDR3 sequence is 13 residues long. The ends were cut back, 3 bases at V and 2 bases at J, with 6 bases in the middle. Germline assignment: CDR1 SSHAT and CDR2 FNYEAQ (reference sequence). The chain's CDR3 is CASSFHHTDTQYF. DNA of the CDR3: TGTGCCAGCAGCTTTCACCACACAGATACGCAGTATTTT.

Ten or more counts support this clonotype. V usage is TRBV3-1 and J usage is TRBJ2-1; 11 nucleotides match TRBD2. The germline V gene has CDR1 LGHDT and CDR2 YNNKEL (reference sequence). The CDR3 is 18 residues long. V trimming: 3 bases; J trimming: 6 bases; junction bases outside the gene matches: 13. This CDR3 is CASSQTSRLLAGVNEQFF. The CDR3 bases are TGTGCCAGCAGCCAGACTTCGCGACTACTAGCGGGGGTCAATGAGCAGTTCTTC.

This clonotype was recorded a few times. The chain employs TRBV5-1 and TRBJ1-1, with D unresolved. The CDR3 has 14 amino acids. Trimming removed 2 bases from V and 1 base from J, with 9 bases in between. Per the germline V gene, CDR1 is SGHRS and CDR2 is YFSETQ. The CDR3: CASSLWDQNTEAFF. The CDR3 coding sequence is TGCGCCAGCAGCTTATGGGATCAGAACACTGAAGCTTTCTTT.

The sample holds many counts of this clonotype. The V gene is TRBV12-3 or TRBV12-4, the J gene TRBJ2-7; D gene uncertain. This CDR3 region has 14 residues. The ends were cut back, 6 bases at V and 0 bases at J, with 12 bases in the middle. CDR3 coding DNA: TGTGCCAGCAGCGGAGATCTGGCCTCCTACGAGCAGTACTTC. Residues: CASSGDLASYEQYF.